This T cell receptor (beta chain) came from a study of shared clonotypes between healthy human individuals. V dropped 4 bases and J dropped 6 bases, with 9 bases sitting between them. This CDR3 contains 13 residues. The V gene's germline CDR1 is KGHSH and CDR2 LQKENI. Whole-study findings and limits: Rarefaction analysis demonstrated incomplete sorted-subset sequencing notwithstanding large depth.

Sequencing used immunoSEQ multiplex PCR; TCRdb keeps in-frame clones, though not all of them. Among approximately 2.3 million clones listed, 90% to 95% were seen once. On this clone itself: What it recognizes is unknown.

The V call is TRBV18, the J call TRBJ1-4, with D possibly matching TRBD1 (5 bases). This clonotype originated in a man between 18 and 29 years old in good health. Some clones in this sample may be carry-over from other donors' samples. The sequenced material came from naive CD4+ T cells from PBMCs. Documented subset: CD45RA+ positively selected. The CDR3 region is CASSQGFHEKLFF. CDR3 nucleotides: TGTGCCAGCTCACAGGGGTTCCATGAAAAACTGTTTTTT.